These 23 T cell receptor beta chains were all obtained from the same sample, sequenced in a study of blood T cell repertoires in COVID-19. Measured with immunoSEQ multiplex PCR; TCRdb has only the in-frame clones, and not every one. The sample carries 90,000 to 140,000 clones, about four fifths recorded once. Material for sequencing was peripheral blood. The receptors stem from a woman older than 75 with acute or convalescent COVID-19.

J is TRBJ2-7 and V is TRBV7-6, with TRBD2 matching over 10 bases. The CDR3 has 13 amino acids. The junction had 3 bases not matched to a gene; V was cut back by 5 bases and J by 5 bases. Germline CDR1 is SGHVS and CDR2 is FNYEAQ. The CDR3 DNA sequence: TGTGCCAGCAGCAAGGGACTAGCGAACGAGCAGTACTTC. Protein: CASSKGLANEQYF.

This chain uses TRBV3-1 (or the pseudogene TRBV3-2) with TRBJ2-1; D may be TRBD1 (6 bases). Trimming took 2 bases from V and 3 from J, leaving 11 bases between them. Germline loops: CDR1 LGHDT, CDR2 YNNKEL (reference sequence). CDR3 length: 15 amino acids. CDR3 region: CASSQSARGYNEQFF. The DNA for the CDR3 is TGTGCCAGCAGCCAATCCGCCAGGGGCTACAATGAGCAGTTCTTC.

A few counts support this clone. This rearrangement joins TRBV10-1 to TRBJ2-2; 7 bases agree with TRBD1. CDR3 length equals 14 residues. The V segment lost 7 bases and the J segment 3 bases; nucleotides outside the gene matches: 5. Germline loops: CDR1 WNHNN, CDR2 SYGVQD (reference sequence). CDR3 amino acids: CASTGQDDTGELFF. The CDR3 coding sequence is TGCGCCAGCACAGGACAGGACGACACCGGGGAGCTGTTTTTT.

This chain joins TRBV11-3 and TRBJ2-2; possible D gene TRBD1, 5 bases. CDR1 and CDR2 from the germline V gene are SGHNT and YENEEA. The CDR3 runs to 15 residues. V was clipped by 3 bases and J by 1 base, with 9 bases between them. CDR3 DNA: TGTGCCAGCAGCTTTTGGCAGGGGAACACCGGGGAGCTGTTTTTT. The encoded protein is CASSFWQGNTGELFF. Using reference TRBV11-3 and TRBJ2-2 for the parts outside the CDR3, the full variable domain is EAGVVQSPRYKIIEKKQPVAFWCNPISGHNTLYWYLQNLGQGPELLIRYENEEAVDDSQLPKDRFSAERLKGVDSTLKIQPAELGDSAVYLCASSFWQGNTGELFFGEGSRLTVL.

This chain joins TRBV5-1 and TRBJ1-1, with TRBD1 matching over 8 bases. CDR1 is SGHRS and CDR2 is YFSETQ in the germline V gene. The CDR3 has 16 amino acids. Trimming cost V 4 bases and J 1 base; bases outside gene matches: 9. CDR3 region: CASSADRGWSNTEAFF. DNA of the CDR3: TGCGCCAGCAGCGCTGACAGGGGTTGGTCGAACACTGAAGCTTTCTTT.

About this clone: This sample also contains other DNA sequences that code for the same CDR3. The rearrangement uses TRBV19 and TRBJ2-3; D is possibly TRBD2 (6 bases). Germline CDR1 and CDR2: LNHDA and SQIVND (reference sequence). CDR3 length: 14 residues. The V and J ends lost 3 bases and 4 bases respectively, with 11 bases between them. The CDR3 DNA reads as TGTGCCAGTAGTATTTCCGGGAGCGCAGATACGCAGTATTTT. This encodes CASSISGSADTQYF.

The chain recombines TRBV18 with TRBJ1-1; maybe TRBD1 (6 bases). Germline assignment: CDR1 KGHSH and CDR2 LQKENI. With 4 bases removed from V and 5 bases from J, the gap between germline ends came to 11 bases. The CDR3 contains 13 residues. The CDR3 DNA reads TGTGCCAGCTCACTGGGGGCAAAAACTGAAGCTTTCTTT. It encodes CASSLGAKTEAFF.

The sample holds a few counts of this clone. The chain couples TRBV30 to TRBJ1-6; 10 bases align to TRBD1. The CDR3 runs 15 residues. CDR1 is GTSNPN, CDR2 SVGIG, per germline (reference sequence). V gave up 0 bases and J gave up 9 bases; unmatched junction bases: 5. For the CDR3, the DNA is TGTGCCTGGAGTGTAGGGACAGGGGAAGGTTCACCCCTCCACTTT. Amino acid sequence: CAWSVGTGEGSPLHF.

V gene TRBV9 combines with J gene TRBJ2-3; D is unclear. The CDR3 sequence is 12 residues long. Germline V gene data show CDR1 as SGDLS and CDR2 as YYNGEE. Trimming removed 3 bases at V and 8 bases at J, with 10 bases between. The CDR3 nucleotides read TGTGCCAGCAGCGACCACCCGGGTACGCAGTATTTT. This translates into CASSDHPGTQYF.

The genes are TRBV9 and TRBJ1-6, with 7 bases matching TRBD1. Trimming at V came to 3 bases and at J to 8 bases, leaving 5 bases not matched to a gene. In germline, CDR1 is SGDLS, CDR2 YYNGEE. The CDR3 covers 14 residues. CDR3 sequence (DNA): TGTGCCAGCAGCGGGGGGACAGAAGATTCACCCCTCCACTTT. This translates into CASSGGTEDSPLHF.

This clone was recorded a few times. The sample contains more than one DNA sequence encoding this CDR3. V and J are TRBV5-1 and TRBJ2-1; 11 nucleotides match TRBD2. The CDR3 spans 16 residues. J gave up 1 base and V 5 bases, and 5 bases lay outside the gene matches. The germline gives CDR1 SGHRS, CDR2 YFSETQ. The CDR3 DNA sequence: TGCGCCAGCAGACCTACTAGCGGGAGTTCCTACAATGAGCAGTTCTTC. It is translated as CASRPTSGSSYNEQFF.

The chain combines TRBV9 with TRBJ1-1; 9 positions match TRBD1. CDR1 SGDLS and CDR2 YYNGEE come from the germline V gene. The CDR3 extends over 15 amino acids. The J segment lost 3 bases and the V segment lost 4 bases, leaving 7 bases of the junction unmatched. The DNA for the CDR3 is TGTGCCAGCAGCCCACAGGGGGCCGGGTACACTGAAGCTTTCTTT. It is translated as CASSPQGAGYTEAFF.

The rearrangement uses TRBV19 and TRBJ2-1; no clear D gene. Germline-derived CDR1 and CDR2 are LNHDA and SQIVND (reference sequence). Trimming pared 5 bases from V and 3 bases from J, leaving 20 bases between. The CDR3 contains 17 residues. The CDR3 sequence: CASSPPPAMRNYNEQFF. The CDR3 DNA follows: TGTGCCAGTAGTCCACCACCAGCGATGCGTAACTACAATGAGCAGTTCTTC.

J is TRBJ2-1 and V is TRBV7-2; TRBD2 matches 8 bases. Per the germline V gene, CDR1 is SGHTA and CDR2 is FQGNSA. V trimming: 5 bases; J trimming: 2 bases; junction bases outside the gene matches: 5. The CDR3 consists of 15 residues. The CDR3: CASSPGLDTYNEQFF. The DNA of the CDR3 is TGTGCCAGCAGCCCGGGACTAGATACCTACAATGAGCAGTTCTTC. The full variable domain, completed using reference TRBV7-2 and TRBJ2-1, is GAGVSQSPSNKVTEKGKDVELRCDPISGHTALYWYRQSLGQGLEFLIYFQGNSAPDKSGLPSDRFSAERTGGSVSTLTIQRTQQEDSAVYLCASSPGLDTYNEQFFGPGTRLTVL.

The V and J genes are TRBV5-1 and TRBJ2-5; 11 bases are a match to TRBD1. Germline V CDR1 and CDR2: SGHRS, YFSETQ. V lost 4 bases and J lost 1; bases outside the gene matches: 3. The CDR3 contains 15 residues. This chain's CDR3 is CASSMGTGGQETQYF. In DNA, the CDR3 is TGCGCCAGCAGCATGGGGACAGGGGGCCAAGAGACCCAGTACTTC.

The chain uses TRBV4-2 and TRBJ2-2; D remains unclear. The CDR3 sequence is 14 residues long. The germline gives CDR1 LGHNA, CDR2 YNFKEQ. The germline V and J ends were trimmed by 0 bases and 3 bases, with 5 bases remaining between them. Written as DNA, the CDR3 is TGTGCCAGCAGCCAAGACAGATACACCGGGGAGCTGTTTTTT. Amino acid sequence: CASSQDRYTGELFF.

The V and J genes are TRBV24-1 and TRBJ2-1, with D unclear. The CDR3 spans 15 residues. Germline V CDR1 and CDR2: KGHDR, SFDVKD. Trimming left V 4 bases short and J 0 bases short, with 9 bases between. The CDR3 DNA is TGTGCCACCAGTGACCCGGGTCTCTCCTACAATGAGCAGTTCTTC. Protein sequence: CATSDPGLSYNEQFF.

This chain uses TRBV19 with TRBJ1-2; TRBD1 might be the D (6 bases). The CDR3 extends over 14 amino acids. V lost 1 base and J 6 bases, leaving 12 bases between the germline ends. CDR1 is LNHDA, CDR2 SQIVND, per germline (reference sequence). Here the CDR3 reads CASSIGLWTDGYTF. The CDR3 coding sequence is TGTGCCAGTAGTATAGGTCTTTGGACAGATGGCTACACCTTC. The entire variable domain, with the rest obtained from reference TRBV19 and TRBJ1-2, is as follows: DGGITQSPKYLFRKEGQNVTLSCEQNLNHDAMYWYRQDPGQGLRLIYYSQIVNDFQKGDIAEGYSVSREKKESFPLTVTSAQKNPTAFYLCASSIGLWTDGYTFGSGTRLTVV.

In DNA form, the CDR3 reads TGTGCCAGCAGGACGGGACAATTAAAGGACACTGAAGCTTTCTTT. It yields the protein CASRTGQLKDTEAFF. V usage is TRBV5-4 and J usage is TRBJ1-1; D perhaps matches TRBD1 (6 bases). Between the trimmed V and J ends, which lost 5 bases and 3 bases, there was a span of 17 bases. The germline gives CDR1 SGHNT, CDR2 YYREEE (reference sequence). The CDR3 has 15 residues. Complete variable domain (other parts from reference TRBV5-4 and TRBJ1-1): ETGVTQSPTHLIKTRGQQVTLRCSSQSGHNTVSWYQQALGQGPQFIFQYYREEENGRGNFPPRFSGLQFPNYSSELNVNALELDDSALYLCASRTGQLKDTEAFFGQGTRLTVV.

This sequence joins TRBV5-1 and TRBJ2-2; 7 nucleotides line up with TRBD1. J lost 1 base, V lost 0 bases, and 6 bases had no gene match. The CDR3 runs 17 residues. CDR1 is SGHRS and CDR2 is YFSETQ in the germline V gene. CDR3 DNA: TGCGCCAGCAGCTTGGGAGGGGGCTATCGGAACACCGGGGAGCTGTTTTTT. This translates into CASSLGGGYRNTGELFF.

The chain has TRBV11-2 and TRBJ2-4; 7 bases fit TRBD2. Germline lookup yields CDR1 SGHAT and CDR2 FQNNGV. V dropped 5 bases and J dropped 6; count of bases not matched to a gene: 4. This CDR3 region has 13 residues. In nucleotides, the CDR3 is TGTGCCAGCAGCCTTGGGACTACAAACATTCAGTACTTC. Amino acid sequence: CASSLGTTNIQYF.

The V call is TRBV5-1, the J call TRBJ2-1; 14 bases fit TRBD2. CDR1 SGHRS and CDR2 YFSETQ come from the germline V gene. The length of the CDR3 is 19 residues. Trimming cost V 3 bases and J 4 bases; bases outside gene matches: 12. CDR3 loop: CASSSGTSGSAGFYNEQFF. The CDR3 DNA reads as TGCGCCAGCAGCTCGGGGACTAGCGGGAGCGCCGGCTTTTACAATGAGCAGTTCTTC.

CDR3 bases: TGTGCCAGCAGCTTAGAGGGACAGGGGTCCTACGAGCAGTACTTC. It is translated as CASSLEGQGSYEQYF. The genes are TRBV7-9 and TRBJ2-7, with 10 nucleotides matching TRBD1. J was trimmed by 1 base and V by 1 base; bases with no gene match: 1. This CDR3 has 15 residues. Germline CDR1 SEHNR, CDR2 FQNEAQ (reference sequence). Using reference TRBV7-9 and TRBJ2-7 for the parts outside the CDR3, the full variable domain is DTGVSQNPRHKITKRGQNVTFRCDPISEHNRLYWYRQTLGQGPEFLTYFQNEAQLEKSRLLSDRFSAERPKGSFSTLEIQRTEQGDSAMYLCASSLEGQGSYEQYFGPGTRLTVT.